This is a list of T cell receptor beta chains from one sample in a study of OX40 agonist ivuxolimab in advanced cancers. The repertoire was sequenced with immunoSEQ multiplex PCR; TCRdb's copy has only in-frame clones and lacks some. The sample carries tens of thousands of clones, 81% recorded once. The specimen comprised CD4+ or CD8+ T cells sorted from blood, sampled in a trial of the OX40 agonist ivuxolimab. These receptors were taken from an adult with an advanced solid tumor such as melanoma, head and neck, liver or kidney cancer. Each CDR3 is given with its conserved first and last residue. The order of the fields is V gene, J gene, D gene, clone size, CDR3 DNA, CDR3 protein. A D gene is named only where the DNA matches it firmly. The listing skips clone size in some rows; elsewhere it reads once, few, many or a size class.

V: TRBV10-2; J: TRBJ1-6; D: .; size: .; DNA: TGCGCCAGCAGTGGCGGACAGCTGAATAATTCACCCCTCCACTTT; CDR3: CASSGGQLNNSPLHF
V: TRBV7-2; J: TRBJ2-7; D: TRBD1; size: .; DNA: TGTGCCAGCAGCGACAACAGGGGGCCCTACGAGCAGTACTTC; CDR3: CASSDNRGPYEQYF
V: TRBV15; J: TRBJ2-7; D: .; size: .; DNA: TGTGCCACCAGCAGAGATTTAGAGGCGAGGATCCCCCTCTTC; CDR3: CATSRDLEARIPLF
V: TRBV2; J: TRBJ2-1; D: .; size: .; DNA: TGTGCCAGCAGTTCAACAGGGAGGACCTACAATGAGCAGTTCTTC; CDR3: CASSSTGRTYNEQFF
V: TRBV14; J: TRBJ1-1; D: TRBD1; size: .; DNA: TGTGCCACCGGGGACAGGGCGGGGGAAGCTTTCTTT; CDR3: CATGDRAGEAFF
V: TRBV30; J: TRBJ1-5; D: .; size: many; DNA: TGTGCCTGGAGTGGCCAGTGGGGGCAGCCCCAGCATTTT; CDR3: CAWSGQWGQPQHF
V: TRBV11-2; J: TRBJ2-1; D: .; size: .; DNA: TGTGCCAGCAGCTTTAGCGGATACAATGAGCAGTTCTTC; CDR3: CASSFSGYNEQFF
V: TRBV7-3; J: TRBJ1-1; D: .; size: once; DNA: TGTGCCAGCAGCTCATCAGGGACACCGAACACTGAAGCTTTCTTT; CDR3: CASSSSGTPNTEAFF
V: TRBV10-1; J: TRBJ2-3; D: .; size: .; DNA: TGCGCCAGCAGTGAGCAAGGGAATACGCAGTATTTT; CDR3: CASSEQGNTQYF
V: TRBV7-2; J: TRBJ2-2; D: TRBD1; size: .; DNA: TGTGCCAGCAGCTCGAGTTGGGACAGGGGGCTCGGCGGGGAGCTGTTTTTT; CDR3: CASSSSWDRGLGGELFF
V: TRBV7-2; J: TRBJ2-3; D: .; size: .; DNA: TGTGCCAGCAGCTTAGTCCGAGCGGATACGCAGTATTTT; CDR3: CASSLVRADTQYF
V: TRBV15; J: TRBJ1-5; D: .; size: .; DNA: TGTGCCACCCGTGGTCCGGGGGCTGGGCAGCCCCAGCATTTT; CDR3: CATRGPGAGQPQHF
V: TRBV5-1; J: TRBJ2-3; D: TRBD1; size: once; DNA: TGCGCCAGCAGCACCACGACAGGGTTAACAACAGATACGCAGTATTTT; CDR3: CASSTTTGLTTDTQYF
V: TRBV27; J: TRBJ1-1; D: .; size: .; DNA: TGTGCCAGCAGTCTGCTTCTGGCCACTGAAGCTTTCTTT; CDR3: CASSLLLATEAFF
V: TRBV6-6; J: TRBJ1-6; D: .; size: once; DNA: TGTGCCAGCAGTTCAAACGACCGGGACCGGCACTTT; CDR3: CASSSNDRDRHF
V: TRBV2; J: TRBJ1-1; D: TRBD1; size: .; DNA: TGTGCCAGCAGCGGGGACAGGGATACCACTGAAGCTTTCTTT; CDR3: CASSGDRDTTEAFF
V: TRBV6-5; J: TRBJ1-3; D: TRBD1; size: .; DNA: TGTGCCAGTACCGAACAGGGGTCAGGAAACACCATATATTTT; CDR3: CASTEQGSGNTIYF
V: TRBV7-6; J: TRBJ2-1; D: TRBD2; size: .; DNA: TGTGCCAGCAGCGGCACTTGGGGGGGAGTAACCTACAATGAGCAGTTCTTC; CDR3: CASSGTWGGVTYNEQFF
V: TRBV29-1; J: TRBJ2-7; D: TRBD1; size: .; DNA: TGCAGCGCTCGACAGGGCTCCTACGAGCAGTACTTC; CDR3: CSARQGSYEQYF
V: TRBV27; J: TRBJ2-1; D: .; size: .; DNA: TGTGCCAGCAGTCTAACCCATGGGCCCTACAATGAGCAGTTCTTC; CDR3: CASSLTHGPYNEQFF
V: TRBV2; J: TRBJ2-1; D: .; size: .; DNA: TGTGCCAGCAGTGAAATAGGAGGGGCCGCATACAATGAGCAGTTCTTC; CDR3: CASSEIGGAAYNEQFF
V: TRBV7-9; J: TRBJ1-2; D: .; size: .; DNA: TGTGCCAGCTCTCCCGGGCCGGGGGATGGCTACACCTTC; CDR3: CASSPGPGDGYTF
V: TRBV2; J: TRBJ2-1; D: TRBD2; size: .; DNA: TGTGCCAGCAGTGGGACTAGCGGGGGGGCCGGGGAGCAGTTCTTC; CDR3: CASSGTSGGAGEQFF
V: TRBV5-1; J: TRBJ2-1; D: .; size: .; DNA: TGCGCCAGCAGCTTTCGGACCCTCGACAATGAGCAGTTCTTC; CDR3: CASSFRTLDNEQFF
V: TRBV5-4; J: TRBJ2-7; D: TRBD2; size: .; DNA: TGTGCCAGCAGCCAAGAGGCCAGCGGGAGTACCTACGAGCAGTACTTC; CDR3: CASSQEASGSTYEQYF
V: TRBV6-1; J: TRBJ1-2; D: TRBD1; size: once; DNA: TGTGCCAGCAGTCTTACAGGGGATAACTATGGCTACACCTTC; CDR3: CASSLTGDNYGYTF
V: TRBV7-9; J: TRBJ2-3; D: TRBD2; size: .; DNA: TGTGCCAGCAGCTTAGAGGGACTATCCACAGATACGCAGTATTTT; CDR3: CASSLEGLSTDTQYF
V: TRBV4-2; J: TRBJ2-2; D: TRBD1; size: .; DNA: TGTGCCAGCAGTCTCCTAAAGGACAGGGCGAACACCGGGGAGCTGTTTTTT; CDR3: CASSLLKDRANTGELFF
V: TRBV23-1; J: TRBJ1-4; D: TRBD1; size: .; DNA: TGCGCCAGCAAGAACAGGGGACTGTTTTTT; CDR3: CASKNRGLFF
V: TRBV19; J: TRBJ1-6; D: .; size: .; DNA: TGTGCCAGTAGCTTGGGCGGCTCCTATAATTCACCCCTCCACTTT; CDR3: CASSLGGSYNSPLHF
V: TRBV19; J: TRBJ2-2; D: .; size: .; DNA: TGTGCCAGTAGTATAGAGATTGCGGGGAGAGGCACCGGGGAGCTGTTTTTT; CDR3: CASSIEIAGRGTGELFF
V: TRBV4-3; J: TRBJ2-2; D: .; size: .; DNA: TGCGCCAGCAGCCAAGATAGGAGGGTCGGCACCGGGGAGCTGTTTTTT; CDR3: CASSQDRRVGTGELFF
V: TRBV2; J: TRBJ2-7; D: .; size: .; DNA: TGTGCCAGCACTGCAGGGGCCAACGAGCAGTACTTC; CDR3: CASTAGANEQYF
V: TRBV5-6; J: TRBJ2-7; D: TRBD1; size: .; DNA: TGTGCCAGCAGCAGGACAGGGCCGGGGTTCTACGAGCAGTACTTC; CDR3: CASSRTGPGFYEQYF
V: TRBV30; J: TRBJ1-2; D: .; size: .; DNA: TGTGCCTGGAGTGCCCTTGGGGAAGGCGGCTACACCTTC; CDR3: CAWSALGEGGYTF
V: TRBV7-7; J: TRBJ2-1; D: .; size: few; DNA: TGTGCTAGCAGCTCTGGGCGGGGTGGATACAATGAGCAGTTCTTC; CDR3: CASSSGRGGYNEQFF
V: TRBV14; J: TRBJ2-6; D: .; size: .; DNA: TGTGCCAGCAGCGGAGGGGTTAGCTCTGGGGCCAACGTCCTGACTTTC; CDR3: CASSGGVSSGANVLTF
V: TRBV5-1; J: TRBJ2-7; D: TRBD1; size: .; DNA: TGCGCCAGCGCAGACAGGGTCTCCTACGAGCAGTACTTC; CDR3: CASADRVSYEQYF
V: TRBV19; J: TRBJ1-2; D: TRBD1; size: .; DNA: TGTGCCAGTAGTTCCAGCCCAGGGGGCGGCTATGGCTACACCTTC; CDR3: CASSSSPGGGYGYTF
V: TRBV30; J: TRBJ2-7; D: .; size: .; DNA: TGTGCCTGGACCTCTGGCCAGGGGAGCTACGAGCAGTACTTC; CDR3: CAWTSGQGSYEQYF
V: TRBV19; J: TRBJ2-7; D: TRBD2; size: medium-sized; DNA: TGTGCCAGTAGTATAGGTCCAGCGGGGGCCTACGAGCAGTACTTC; CDR3: CASSIGPAGAYEQYF
V: TRBV28; J: TRBJ1-2; D: .; size: few; DNA: TGTGCCAGCATCGACAGATTTAATGGCTACACCTTC; CDR3: CASIDRFNGYTF
V: TRBV9; J: TRBJ2-1; D: .; size: few; DNA: TGTGCCAGCAGAGCGGCCTTGACGTCCAATGAGCAGTTCTTC; CDR3: CASRAALTSNEQFF
V: TRBV4-2; J: TRBJ2-1; D: .; size: .; DNA: TGTGCCAGCAGCCAAGGGAGTAGGAAGCTTCTCGATGAGCAGTTCTTC; CDR3: CASSQGSRKLLDEQFF
V: TRBV6-5; J: TRBJ1-1; D: TRBD1; size: once; DNA: TGTGCCAGCAAACGACAGGGGGTCGATCGAGCTTTCTTT; CDR3: CASKRQGVDRAFF
V: TRBV18; J: TRBJ1-1; D: .; size: .; DNA: TGTGCCAGCTCCGACTTTTCTCCCCGTTTGGGAATTGAAGCTTTCTTT; CDR3: CASSDFSPRLGIEAFF
V: TRBV6-1; J: TRBJ2-1; D: .; size: .; DNA: TGTGCCAGCAGTGAGTCGGCAGGCGATTACAATGAGCAGTTCTTC; CDR3: CASSESAGDYNEQFF
V: TRBV11-2; J: TRBJ1-2; D: .; size: .; DNA: TGTGCCAGCAGCTATATGGTAACTGATGGCTACACCTTC; CDR3: CASSYMVTDGYTF
V: TRBV9; J: TRBJ1-4; D: TRBD1; size: once; DNA: TGTGCCAGCAGCGTAGGGGTCCGGGACAGGGCCGAAAAACTGTTTTTT; CDR3: CASSVGVRDRAEKLFF
V: TRBV2; J: TRBJ1-2; D: TRBD1; size: .; DNA: TGTGCCAGCAGTGAGACAGGGTCCAACTATGGCTACACCTTC; CDR3: CASSETGSNYGYTF
V: TRBV7-8; J: TRBJ2-7; D: .; size: .; DNA: TGTGCCAGCAGCCTAGACACCTACGAGCAGTACTTC; CDR3: CASSLDTYEQYF
V: TRBV6-4; J: TRBJ2-7; D: .; size: .; DNA: TGTGCCACCCATAGGAGGAGAGGAGATTCCTACGAGCAGTACTTC; CDR3: CATHRRRGDSYEQYF
V: TRBV7-2; J: TRBJ2-5; D: .; size: .; DNA: TGTGCCAGCAGCCTCGATGGCCGCCAAGAGACCCAGTACTTC; CDR3: CASSLDGRQETQYF
V: TRBV6-6; J: TRBJ1-6; D: .; size: .; DNA: TGTGCCAGCAGTTACGTGAATTCACCCCTCCACTTT; CDR3: CASSYVNSPLHF
V: TRBV4-1; J: TRBJ1-4; D: .; size: once; DNA: TGCGCCAGCAGCCAAGGGACTTTCGCTGGGAAACGGGAAAAACTGTTTTTT; CDR3: CASSQGTFAGKREKLFF
V: TRBV19; J: TRBJ2-4; D: TRBD2; size: .; DNA: TGTGCCAGTAGCCCATTTCGGGCGGGGGTAAACATTCAGTACTTC; CDR3: CASSPFRAGVNIQYF
V: TRBV30; J: TRBJ2-5; D: TRBD2; size: .; DNA: TGTGCCTCCGACGGACTAGCGGGGGGGGCAGAGACCCAGTACTTC; CDR3: CASDGLAGGAETQYF
V: TRBV4-1; J: TRBJ2-5; D: TRBD2; size: few; DNA: TGCGCCAGCAGCGAGGGACTACGGGGTGCGACCCAGTACTTC; CDR3: CASSEGLRGATQYF
V: TRBV19; J: TRBJ1-6; D: .; size: few; DNA: TGTGCCAGTAGTATGGGGGCCGATTCACCCCTCCACTTT; CDR3: CASSMGADSPLHF